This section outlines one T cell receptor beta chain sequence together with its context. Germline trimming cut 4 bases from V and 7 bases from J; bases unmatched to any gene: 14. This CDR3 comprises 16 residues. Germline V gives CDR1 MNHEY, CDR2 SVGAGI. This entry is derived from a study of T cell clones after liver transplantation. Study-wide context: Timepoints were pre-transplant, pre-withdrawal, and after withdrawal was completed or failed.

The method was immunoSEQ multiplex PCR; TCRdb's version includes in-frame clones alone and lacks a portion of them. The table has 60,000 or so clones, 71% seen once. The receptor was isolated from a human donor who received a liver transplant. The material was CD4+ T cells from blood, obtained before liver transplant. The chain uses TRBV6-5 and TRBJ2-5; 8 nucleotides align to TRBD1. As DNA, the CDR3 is TGTGCCAGCAGTTCACGACAGGGGAGTCAAGACGGGACCCAGTACTTC. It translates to CASSSRQGSQDGTQYF.